This T cell receptor beta chain was identified in a study of T-cell memory formation after mild COVID-19. Points from the study as a whole: Contracting clones localized mainly to CM and EM when CD4+ and mainly to EMRA when CD8+. Confirmation of SARS-CoV-2 specificity was lacking for second-wave clones peaking day 37.

CDR3 size: 15 residues. The germline V gene has CDR1 SGHRS and CDR2 YFSETQ. V gave up 0 bases and J gave up 4 bases, with 13 bases separating them. TCRdb analysed the 5' RACE reads with MiXCR anew, one entry per CDR3 protein. This sample carries hundreds of thousands of distinct CDR3 sequences, around 20% of them seen once, and the ten largest clones take about 8.1%. Only a few counts were recorded for this clonotype. Its target is unknown. The specimen sequenced was PBMCs or a T cell subset sorted from them (not recorded which). The chain combines TRBV5-1 with TRBJ2-5, with D maybe TRBD1 (6 bases). The sequence was obtained from an adult woman who had mild COVID-19 (a few samples of this study predate the infection). Cell type and time point are not known. CDR3 protein: CASSLVGADIETQYF. The CDR3 coding sequence is TGCGCCAGCAGCTTGGTGGGGGCGGACATAGAGACCCAGTACTTC.